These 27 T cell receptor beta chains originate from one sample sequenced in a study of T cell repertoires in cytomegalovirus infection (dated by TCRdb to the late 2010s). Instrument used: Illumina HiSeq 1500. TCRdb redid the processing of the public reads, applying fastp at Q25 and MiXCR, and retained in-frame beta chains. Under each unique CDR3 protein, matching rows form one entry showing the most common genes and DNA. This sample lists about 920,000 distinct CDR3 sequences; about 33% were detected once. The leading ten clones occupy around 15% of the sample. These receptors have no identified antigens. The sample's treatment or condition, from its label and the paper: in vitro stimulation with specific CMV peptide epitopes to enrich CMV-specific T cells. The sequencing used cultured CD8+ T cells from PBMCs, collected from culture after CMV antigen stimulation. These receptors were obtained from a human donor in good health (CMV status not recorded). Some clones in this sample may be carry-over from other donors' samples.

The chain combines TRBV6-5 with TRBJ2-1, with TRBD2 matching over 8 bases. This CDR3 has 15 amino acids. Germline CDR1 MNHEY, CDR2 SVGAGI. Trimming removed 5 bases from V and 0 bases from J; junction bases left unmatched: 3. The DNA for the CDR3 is TGTGCCAGCAGTAAGCGGGGGAGCTCCTACAATGAGCAGTTCTTC. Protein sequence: CASSKRGSSYNEQFF.

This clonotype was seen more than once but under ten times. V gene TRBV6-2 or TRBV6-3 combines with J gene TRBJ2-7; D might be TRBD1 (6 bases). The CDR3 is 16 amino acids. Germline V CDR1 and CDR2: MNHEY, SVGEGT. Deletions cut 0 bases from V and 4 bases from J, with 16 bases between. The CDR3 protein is CASSYSRIQGAYEQYV. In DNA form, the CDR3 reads TGTGCCAGCAGTTACTCGAGGATACAGGGTGCGTACGAGCAGTACGTC.

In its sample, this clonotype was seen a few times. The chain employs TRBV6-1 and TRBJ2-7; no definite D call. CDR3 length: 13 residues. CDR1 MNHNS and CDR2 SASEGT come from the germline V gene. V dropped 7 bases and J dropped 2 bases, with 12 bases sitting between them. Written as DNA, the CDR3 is TGTGCCAGCACGCACACGGCAGCCTACGAGCAGTACGTC. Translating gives CASTHTAAYEQYV.

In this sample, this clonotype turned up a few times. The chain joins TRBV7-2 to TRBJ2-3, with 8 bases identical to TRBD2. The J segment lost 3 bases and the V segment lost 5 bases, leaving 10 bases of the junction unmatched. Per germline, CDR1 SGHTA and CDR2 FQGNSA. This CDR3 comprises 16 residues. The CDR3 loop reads CASSQKSGGATDTQYF. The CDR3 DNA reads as TGTGCCAGCAGCCAAAAGAGCGGGGGTGCGACAGATACGCAGTATTTT.

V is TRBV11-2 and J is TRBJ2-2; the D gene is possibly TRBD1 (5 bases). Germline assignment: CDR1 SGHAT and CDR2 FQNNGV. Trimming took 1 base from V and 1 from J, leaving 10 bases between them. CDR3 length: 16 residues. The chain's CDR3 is CASSLGGGLNTGELFF. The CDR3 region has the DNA TGTGCCAGCAGCTTAGGGGGCGGCCTGAACACCGGGGAGCTGTTTTTT. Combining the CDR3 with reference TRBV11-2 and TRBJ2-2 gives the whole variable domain EAGVAQSPRYKIIEKRQSVAFWCNPISGHATLYWYQQILGQGPKLLIQFQNNGVVDDSQLPKDRFSAERLKGVDSTLKIQPAKLEDSAVYLCASSLGGGLNTGELFFGEGSRLTVL.

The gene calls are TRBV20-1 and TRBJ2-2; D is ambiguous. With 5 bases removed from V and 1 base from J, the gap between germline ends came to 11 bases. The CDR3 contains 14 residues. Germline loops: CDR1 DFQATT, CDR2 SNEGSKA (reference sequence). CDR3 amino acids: CSAPHLGNTGELFF. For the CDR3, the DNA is TGCAGTGCTCCCCACCTGGGGAACACCGGGGAGCTGTTTTTT.

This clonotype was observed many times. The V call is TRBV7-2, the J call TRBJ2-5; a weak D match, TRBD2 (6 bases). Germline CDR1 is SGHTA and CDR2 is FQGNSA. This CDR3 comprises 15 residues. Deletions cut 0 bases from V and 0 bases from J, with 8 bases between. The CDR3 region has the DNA TGTGCCAGCAGCTTAGCGCGGGATTACCAAGAGACCCAGTACTTC. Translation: CASSLARDYQETQYF. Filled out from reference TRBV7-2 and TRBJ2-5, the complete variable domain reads GAGVSQSPSNKVTEKGKDVELRCDPISGHTALYWYRQSLGQGLEFLIYFQGNSAPDKSGLPSDRFSAERTGGSVSTLTIQRTQQEDSAVYLCASSLARDYQETQYFGPGTRLLVL.

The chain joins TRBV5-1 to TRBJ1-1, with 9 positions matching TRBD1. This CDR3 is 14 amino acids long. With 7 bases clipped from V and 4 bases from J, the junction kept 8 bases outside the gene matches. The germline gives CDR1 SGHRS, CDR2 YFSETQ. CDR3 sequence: CASGPLTGGTEAFF. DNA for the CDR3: TGCGCCAGCGGACCCCTGACAGGGGGCACTGAAGCTTTCTTT.

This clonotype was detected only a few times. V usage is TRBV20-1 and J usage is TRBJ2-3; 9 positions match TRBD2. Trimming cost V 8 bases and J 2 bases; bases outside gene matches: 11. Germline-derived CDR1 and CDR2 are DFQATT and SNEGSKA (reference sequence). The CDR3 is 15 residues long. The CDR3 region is CSSPGLAEFTDTQYF. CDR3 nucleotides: TGCAGTTCTCCGGGACTAGCTGAATTCACAGATACGCAGTATTTT.

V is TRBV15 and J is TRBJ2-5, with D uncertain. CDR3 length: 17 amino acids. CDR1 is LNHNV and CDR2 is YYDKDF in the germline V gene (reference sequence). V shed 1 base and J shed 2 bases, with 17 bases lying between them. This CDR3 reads CATSRGDLPKRQETQYF. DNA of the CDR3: TGTGCCACCAGCAGAGGAGACTTACCTAAGAGGCAAGAGACCCAGTACTTC.

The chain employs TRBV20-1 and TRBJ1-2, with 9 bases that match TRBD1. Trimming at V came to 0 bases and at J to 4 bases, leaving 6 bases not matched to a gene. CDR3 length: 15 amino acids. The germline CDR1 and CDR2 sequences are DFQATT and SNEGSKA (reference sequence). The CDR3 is CSAREGGQGSYGYTF. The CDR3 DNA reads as TGCAGTGCTAGAGAAGGCGGACAGGGGTCCTATGGCTACACCTTC.

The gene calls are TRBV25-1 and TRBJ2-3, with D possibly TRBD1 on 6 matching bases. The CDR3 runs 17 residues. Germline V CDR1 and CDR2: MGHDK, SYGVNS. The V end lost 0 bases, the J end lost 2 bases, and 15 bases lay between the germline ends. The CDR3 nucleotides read TGTGCCAGCAGTGAATACTTTGCGCAGGGGTACACAGATACGCAGTATTTT. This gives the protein CASSEYFAQGYTDTQYF.

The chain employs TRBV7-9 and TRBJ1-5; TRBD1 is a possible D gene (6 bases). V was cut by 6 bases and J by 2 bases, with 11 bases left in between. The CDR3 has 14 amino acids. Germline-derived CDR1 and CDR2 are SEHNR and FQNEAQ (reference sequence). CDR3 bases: TGTGCCAGCAGAAGTGCAGGGGGCAATCAGCCCCAGCATTTT. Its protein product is CASRSAGGNQPQHF.

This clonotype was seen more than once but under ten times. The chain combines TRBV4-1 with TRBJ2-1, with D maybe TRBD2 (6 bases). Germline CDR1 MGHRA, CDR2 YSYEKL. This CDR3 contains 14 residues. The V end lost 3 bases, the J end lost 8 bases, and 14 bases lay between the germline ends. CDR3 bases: TGCGCCAGCAGCCATCTGACCGGAGGGGATGAGCAGTTCTTC. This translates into CASSHLTGGDEQFF.

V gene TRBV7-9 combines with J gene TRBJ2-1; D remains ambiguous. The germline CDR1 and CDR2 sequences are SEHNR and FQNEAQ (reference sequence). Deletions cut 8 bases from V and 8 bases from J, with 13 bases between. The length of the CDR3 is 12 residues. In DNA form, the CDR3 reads TGTGCCAGCCGCAGAGATAACTATGAGCAGTTCTTC. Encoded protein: CASRRDNYEQFF.

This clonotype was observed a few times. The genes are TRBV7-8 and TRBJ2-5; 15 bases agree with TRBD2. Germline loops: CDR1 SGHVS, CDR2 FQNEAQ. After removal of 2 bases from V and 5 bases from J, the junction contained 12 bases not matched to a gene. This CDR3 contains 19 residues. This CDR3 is CASSLTQGLAGGPRETQYF. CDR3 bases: TGTGCCAGCAGCTTAACCCAAGGACTAGCGGGGGGGCCGAGGGAGACCCAGTACTTC. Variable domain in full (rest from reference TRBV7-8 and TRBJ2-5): GAGVSQSPRYKVAKRGQDVALRCDPISGHVSLFWYQQALGQGPEFLTYFQNEAQLDKSGLPSDRFFAERPEGSVSTLKIQRTQQEDSAVYLCASSLTQGLAGGPRETQYFGPGTRLLVL.

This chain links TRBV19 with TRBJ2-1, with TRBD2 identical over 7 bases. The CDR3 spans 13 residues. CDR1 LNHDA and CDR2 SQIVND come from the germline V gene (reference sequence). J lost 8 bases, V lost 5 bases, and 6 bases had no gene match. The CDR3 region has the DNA TGTGCCAGTAGTCCCGGACTAGTGGATGAGCAGTTCTTC. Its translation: CASSPGLVDEQFF.

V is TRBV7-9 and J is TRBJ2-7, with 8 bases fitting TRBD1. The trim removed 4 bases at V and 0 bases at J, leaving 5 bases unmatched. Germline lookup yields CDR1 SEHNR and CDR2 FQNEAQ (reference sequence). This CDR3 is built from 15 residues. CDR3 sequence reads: CASSSGQGVSYEQYF. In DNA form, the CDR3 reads TGTGCCAGCAGCTCCGGACAGGGCGTCTCCTACGAGCAGTACTTC.

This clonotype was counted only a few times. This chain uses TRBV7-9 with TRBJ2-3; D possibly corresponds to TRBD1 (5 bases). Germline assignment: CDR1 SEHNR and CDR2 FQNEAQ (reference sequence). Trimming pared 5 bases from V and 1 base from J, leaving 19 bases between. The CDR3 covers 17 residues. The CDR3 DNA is TGTGCCAGCAGCCACCTTACATCAGGGTCCCGCACAGATACGCAGTATTTT. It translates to CASSHLTSGSRTDTQYF.

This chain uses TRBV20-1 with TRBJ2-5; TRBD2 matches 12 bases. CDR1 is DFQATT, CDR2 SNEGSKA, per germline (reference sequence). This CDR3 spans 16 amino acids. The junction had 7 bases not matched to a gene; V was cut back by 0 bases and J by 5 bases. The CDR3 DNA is TGCAGTGCTAGAGAGGGACTAGCGGGCGTCAGGGAGACCCAGTACTTC. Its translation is CSAREGLAGVRETQYF.

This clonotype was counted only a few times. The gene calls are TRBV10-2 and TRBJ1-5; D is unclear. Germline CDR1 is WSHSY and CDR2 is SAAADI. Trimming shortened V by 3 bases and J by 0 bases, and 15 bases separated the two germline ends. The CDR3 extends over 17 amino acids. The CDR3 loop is CASSDDQMGYSNQPQHF. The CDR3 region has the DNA TGCGCCAGCAGTGATGATCAGATGGGTTATAGCAATCAGCCCCAGCATTTT.

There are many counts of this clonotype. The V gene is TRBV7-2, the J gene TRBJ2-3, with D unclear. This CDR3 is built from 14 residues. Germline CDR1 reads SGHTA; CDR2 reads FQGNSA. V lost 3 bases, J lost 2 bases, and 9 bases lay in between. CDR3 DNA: TGTGCCAGCAGCTTTAAGAGACCCACAGATACGCAGTATTTT. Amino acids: CASSFKRPTDTQYF. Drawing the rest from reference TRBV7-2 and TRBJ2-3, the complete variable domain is GAGVSQSPSNKVTEKGKDVELRCDPISGHTALYWYRQSLGQGLEFLIYFQGNSAPDKSGLPSDRFSAERTGGSVSTLTIQRTQQEDSAVYLCASSFKRPTDTQYFGPGTRLTVL.

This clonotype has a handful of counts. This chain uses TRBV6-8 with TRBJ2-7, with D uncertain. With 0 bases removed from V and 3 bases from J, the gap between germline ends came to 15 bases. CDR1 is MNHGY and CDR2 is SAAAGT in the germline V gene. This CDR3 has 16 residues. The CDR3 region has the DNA TGTGCCAGCAGTTACTCGGGTGGGAATGTGGACTACGAGCAGTACTTC. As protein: CASSYSGGNVDYEQYF.

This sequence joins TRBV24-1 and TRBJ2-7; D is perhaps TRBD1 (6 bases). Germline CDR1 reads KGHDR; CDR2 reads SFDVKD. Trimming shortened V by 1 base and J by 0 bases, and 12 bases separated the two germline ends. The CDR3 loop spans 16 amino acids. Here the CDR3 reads CATSDFTGPSSYEQYF. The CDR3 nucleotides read TGTGCCACCAGTGATTTCACAGGGCCAAGCTCCTACGAGCAGTACTTC.

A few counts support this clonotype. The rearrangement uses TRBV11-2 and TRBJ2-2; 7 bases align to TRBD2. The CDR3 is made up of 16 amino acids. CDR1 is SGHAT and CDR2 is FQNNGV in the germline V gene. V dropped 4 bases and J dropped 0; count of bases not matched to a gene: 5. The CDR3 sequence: CASSSRLAANTGELFF. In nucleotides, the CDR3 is TGTGCCAGCAGCTCCCGACTAGCTGCGAACACCGGGGAGCTGTTTTTT.

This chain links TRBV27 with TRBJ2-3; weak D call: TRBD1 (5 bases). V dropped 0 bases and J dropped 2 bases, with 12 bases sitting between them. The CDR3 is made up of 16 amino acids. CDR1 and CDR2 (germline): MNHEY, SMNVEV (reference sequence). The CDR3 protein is CASSLSIGAYTDTQYF. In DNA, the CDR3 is TGTGCCAGCAGTTTATCGATAGGGGCCTACACAGATACGCAGTATTTT.

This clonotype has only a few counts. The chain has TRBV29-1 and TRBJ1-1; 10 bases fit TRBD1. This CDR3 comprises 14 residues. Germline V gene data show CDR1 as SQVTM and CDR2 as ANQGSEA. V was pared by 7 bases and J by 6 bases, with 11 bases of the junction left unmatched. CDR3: CSAFVRDRGPEAFF. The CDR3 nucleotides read TGCAGCGCATTCGTCCGGGACAGGGGCCCTGAAGCTTTCTTT. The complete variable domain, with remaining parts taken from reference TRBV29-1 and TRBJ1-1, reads SAVISQKPSRDICQRGTSLTIQCQVDSQVTMMFWYRQQPGQSLTLIATANQGSEATYESGFVIDKFPISRPNLTFSTLTVSNMSPEDSSIYLCSAFVRDRGPEAFFGQGTRLTVV.